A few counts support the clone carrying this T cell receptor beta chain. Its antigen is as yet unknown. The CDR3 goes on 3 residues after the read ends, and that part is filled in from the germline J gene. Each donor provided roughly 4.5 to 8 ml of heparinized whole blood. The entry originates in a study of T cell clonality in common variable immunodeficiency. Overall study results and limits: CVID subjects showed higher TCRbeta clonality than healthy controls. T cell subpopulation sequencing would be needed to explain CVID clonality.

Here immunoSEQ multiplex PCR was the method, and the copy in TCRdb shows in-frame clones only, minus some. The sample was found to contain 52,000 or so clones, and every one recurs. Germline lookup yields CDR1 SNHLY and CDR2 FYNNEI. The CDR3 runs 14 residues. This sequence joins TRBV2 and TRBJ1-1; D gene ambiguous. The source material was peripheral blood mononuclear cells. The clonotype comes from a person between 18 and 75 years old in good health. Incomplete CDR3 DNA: TGTGCCAGCAGCCAACTTTCCAATCCATTGGAA. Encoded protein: CASSQLSNPLE. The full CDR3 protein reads CASSQLSNPLEAFF.